Each of the 27 T cell receptor beta chains below was sequenced from the same sample in a study of tumor-infiltrating lymphocytes in primary liver carcinoma. Constant-region priming of around 500 ng total RNA yielded TCR beta cDNA. Generation of the TCR beta libraries relied on three nested multiplex PCR rounds using slightly modified ARM-PCR. Use of TRBV1-TRBV30 forward primers with a C-beta reverse primer characterized the first two PCR rounds, which lasted about 9 cycles each. TCRdb processed the multiplex PCR reads anew with MiXCR; each CDR3 protein has one entry. The repertoire has 180,000 or so distinct CDR3 sequences, about 60% of them found once; the top ten carry about 72%. Extraction also yielded germline DNA, while blood RNA was obtained from unsorted whole blood. The sequenced material came from peripheral blood. These receptors were collected from a man between 40 and 49 years old with primary liver carcinoma and hepatitis B virus infection.

This clonotype was counted only a few times. The chain employs TRBV5-4 and TRBJ2-1; 10 bases agree with TRBD1. The trim removed 4 bases at V and 8 bases at J, leaving 9 bases unmatched. The CDR3 is 15 residues long. Germline CDR1 reads SGHNT; CDR2 reads YYREEE (reference sequence). In nucleotides, the CDR3 is TGTGCCAGCAGCCCATCCGGGACAGGGGCTCATGAGCAGTTCTTC. It translates to CASSPSGTGAHEQFF.

In this sample, this clonotype turned up a few times. The J gene is TRBJ1-2, the V gene TRBV4-1; D might be TRBD1 (6 bases). The CDR3 has 15 amino acids. With 0 bases removed from V and 5 bases from J, the gap between germline ends came to 13 bases. CDR1 and CDR2 from the germline V gene are MGHRA and YSYEKL. The CDR3 reads CASSQDPGQQYGYTF. CDR3 DNA: TGCGCCAGCAGCCAAGATCCCGGACAGCAATATGGCTACACCTTC.

The rearrangement uses TRBV11-3 and TRBJ2-1; a weak D match, TRBD2 (6 bases). The CDR3 is made up of 16 amino acids. Trimming took off 1 base at V and 6 bases at J, with 16 bases between the two ends. Per germline, CDR1 SGHNT and CDR2 YENEEA. The CDR3 sequence is CASSLVLWGGINEQFF. The DNA for the CDR3 is TGTGCCAGCAGCTTAGTCTTATGGGGAGGTATCAATGAGCAGTTCTTC.

In regard to this clonotype: An end of the junction differs from the germline gene, which may be a read error. As DNA, the CDR3 is TGCGCCAGTAGCTGGGGCCCGGGACAGGGAGAGACCCAGTACTTC. It is translated as CASSWGPGQGETQYF. V is TRBV5-1 and J is TRBJ2-5; 9 nucleotides match TRBD1. Germline loops: CDR1 SGHRS, CDR2 YFSETQ. The CDR3 spans 15 residues.

This chain connects TRBV28 to TRBJ1-4; D might be TRBD1 (5 bases). TRBJ2-2 explains the end of the DNA better; the J call may be wrong. CDR1 and CDR2 (germline): MDHEN, SYDVKM. There are 13 residues in the CDR3. CDR3: CASSFQRQGELFF. CDR3 coding DNA: TGTGCCAGCAGTTTTCAAAGACAGGGGGAGCTGTTTTTT.

About this clonotype: The junction does not match germline at one end; this may be a read error. In DNA, the CDR3 is TGTGCCATCAGTGACCCTACTAGCGGGAGGTCCTCCAATGAGCGGTTCTTC. This translates into CAISDPTSGRSSNERFF. The chain recombines TRBV10-3 with TRBJ2-1; 12 positions agree with TRBD2. This CDR3 has 17 amino acids. The germline V gene has CDR1 ENHRY and CDR2 SYGVKD.

As for this clonotype: A read error may be the cause here, since a much bigger clone is one base away. V is TRBV11-3 and J is TRBJ2-2, with TRBD2 identical over 11 bases. Germline lookup yields CDR1 SGHNT and CDR2 YENEEA. The ends lost 5 bases at V and 1 base at J; junction bases unmatched: 9. The CDR3 runs 18 residues. DNA of the CDR3: TGTGCCAGCAGCCAGTCCACTAGCGGGAGAGGGAACACCGGGGAGCTGTTTTTT. Translated: CASSQSTSGRGNTGELFF.

On this clonotype: A much larger clone sits a single nucleotide away, making a read error possible. The chain carries TRBV11-2 and TRBJ2-4; 9 positions match TRBD2. Trimming removed 8 bases from V and 7 bases from J; junction bases left unmatched: 12. The CDR3 runs to 15 residues. The germline CDR1 and CDR2 sequences are SGHAT and FQNNGV. The CDR3 spells CASGPERSGGNIQYF. The CDR3 bases are TGTGCCAGCGGCCCCGAGCGGAGCGGGGGGAACATTCAGTACTTC.

CDR3 sequence reads: CASSQNGGLDGYTF. DNA of the CDR3: TGTGCCAGCAGCCAAAACGGGGGGTTGGATGGCTACACCTTC. The chain recombines TRBV7-8 with TRBJ1-2, with D maybe TRBD1 (5 bases). Trimming took off 5 bases at V and 6 bases at J, with 16 bases between the two ends. Germline CDR1 and CDR2: SGHVS and FQNEAQ. There are 14 residues in the CDR3.

As for this clonotype: A much larger clone differs by one base, so this may be a read error. The gene calls are TRBV6-1 and TRBJ2-1, with 8 bases identical to TRBD2. Germline V gene sequence: CDR1 MNHNS, CDR2 SASEGT. The CDR3 contains 15 residues. In DNA, the CDR3 is TGTGCCAGCAGAGAGAAGGCGGGAGGTACGAATGAGCAGCTCTTC. Protein product: CASREKAGGTNEQLF.

This clonotype was recorded once. Relative to the germline gene, one junction end is altered; a read error may explain this. The gene calls are TRBV6-5 and TRBJ1-4; possible D gene TRBD1, 6 bases. The germline V gene encodes CDR1 MNHEY and CDR2 SVGAGI. This CDR3 has 15 residues. The CDR3 spells CASSFTGAGNEILFF. DNA for the CDR3: TGTGCCAGCAGTTTCACGGGGGCGGGGAATGAAATACTGTTTTTT.

With respect to this clonotype: An end of the junction does not agree with germline; a read error may underlie this. The chain employs TRBV7-3 and TRBJ2-5; 9 nucleotides match TRBD2. This CDR3 spans 13 amino acids. In germline, CDR1 is SGHTA, CDR2 FQGTGA. CDR3 region: CANSLLAGETQYF. In DNA form, the CDR3 reads TGTGCCAACAGCTTACTAGCGGGAGAGACCCAGTACTTC.

This clonotype was seen many times. The genes are TRBV4-2 and TRBJ2-6; 9 bases line up with TRBD2. This CDR3 is built from 18 residues. V was clipped by 1 base and J by 3 bases; unmatched bases: 7. The germline V gene has CDR1 LGHNA and CDR2 YNFKEQ. The CDR3 reads CASSQVLQRGVGANVLTF. The CDR3 nucleotides read TGTGCCAGCAGCCAAGTCCTACAGCGGGGGGTTGGGGCCAACGTCCTGACTTTC.

The CDR3 bases are TGCAGCGTTAGGGCTAGCGGGAGAGCCTCGTCCTACGAGCAGTACTTC. Translation gives CSVRASGRASSYEQYF. The rearrangement uses TRBV29-1 and TRBJ2-7; 10 bases align to TRBD2. With V trimmed by 5 bases and J by 1 base, 11 bases remained unmatched. This CDR3 has 16 residues. CDR1 SQVTM and CDR2 ANQGSEA come from the germline V gene.

The chain carries TRBV11-1 and TRBJ2-7; D is unresolved. The CDR3 loop spans 13 amino acids. The V and J ends lost 5 bases and 5 bases respectively, with 13 bases between them. Germline V lookup: CDR1 SGHAT, CDR2 FQDESV (reference sequence). Here the CDR3 DNA reads TGTGCCAGCAGCGCTAAGCCGCTGGACGAGCAGTACTTC. It specifies CASSAKPLDEQYF.

The V call is TRBV5-1, the J call TRBJ1-1, with D possibly being TRBD1 (6 bases). Deletions cut 1 base from V and 0 bases from J, with 10 bases between. CDR3 length: 15 residues. From germline, CDR1 is SGHRS and CDR2 YFSETQ. The CDR3 DNA sequence: TGCGCCAGCAGCTTGAGGGGGGAGGTGAACACTGAAGCTTTCTTT. Translated: CASSLRGEVNTEAFF.

This clonotype was counted a few times. It may be a read error: a sequence one base away is much more abundant. V usage is TRBV11-2 and J usage is TRBJ2-2; D is ambiguous. CDR3 length: 16 residues. Germline CDR1 SGHAT, CDR2 FQNNGV. The CDR3 nucleotides read TGTGCCGGCAGCTTTGAAGATCATGATAGGACCGGGGAGCTGTTTTTT. This encodes CAGSFEDHDRTGELFF.

Concerning this clonotype: Germline is not matched at one junction end, which may reflect a read error. The chain employs TRBV6-1 and TRBJ1-4, with D perhaps matching TRBD1 (6 bases). Germline V gives CDR1 MNHNS, CDR2 SASEGT. The CDR3 runs 16 residues. The CDR3: CASRGNREGANEKLFF. The CDR3 nucleotides read TGTGCCAGCAGAGGAAACAGGGAGGGAGCTAATGAAAAACTGTTCTTT.

On this clonotype: A read error is possible here, since a much larger clone lies one base away. V is TRBV29-1 and J is TRBJ2-1, with D maybe TRBD2 (6 bases). The germline V gene has CDR1 SQVTM and CDR2 ANQGSEA. CDR3 length: 14 residues. CDR3 protein: CSVEGGTSYNEKFF. CDR3 sequence (DNA): TGCAGCGTTGAGGGCGGGACCTCCTACAATGAGAAGTTCTTC.

V gene TRBV5-1 combines with J gene TRBJ2-5; D remains unclear. There are 15 residues in the CDR3. Trimming left V 2 bases short and J 2 bases short, with 13 bases between. Germline V gene data show CDR1 as SGHRS and CDR2 as YFSETQ. The CDR3 spells CASSFSSLPQETQYF. CDR3 nucleotides: TGCGCCAGCAGCTTTAGCAGCTTACCTCAAGAGACCCAGTACTTC. The variable domain in full, with the rest retrieved from reference TRBV5-1 and TRBJ2-5, is KAGVTQTPRYLIKTRGQQVTLSCSPISGHRSVSWYQQTPGQGLQFLFEYFSETQRNKGNFPGRFSGRQFSNSRSEMNVSTLELGDSALYLCASSFSSLPQETQYFGPGTRLLVL.

This clonotype appeared a few times. The CDR3 region has the DNA TGTGCCATCAGTGAGCCCAACAGCAATCAGCCCCAGCATTTT. This codes for CAISEPNSNQPQHF. This chain joins TRBV10-3 and TRBJ1-5; no clear D. The CDR3 contains 14 residues. Trimming pared 2 bases from V and 1 base from J, leaving 6 bases between. From germline, CDR1 is ENHRY and CDR2 SYGVKD.

A word on this clonotype: The CDR3 does not close with the conserved phenylalanine or tryptophan, likely indicating a read error. The chain uses TRBV4-2 and TRBJ1-4; TRBD1 matches 8 bases. Per the germline V gene, CDR1 is LGHNA and CDR2 is YNFKEQ. V trimming: 0 bases; J trimming: 7 bases; junction bases outside the gene matches: 7. This CDR3 is built from 16 residues. CDR3 loop: CASSQDGDRGSEKLFL. CDR3 DNA: TGTGCCAGCAGCCAAGATGGCGACAGGGGAAGTGAAAAACTGTTTCTT.

CDR3 sequence: CASRYEGGRGGTQYF. CDR3 nucleotides: TGTGCCAGCAGATACGAAGGGGGGAGGGGAGGGACCCAGTACTTC. V and J are TRBV6-5 and TRBJ2-5, with a weak D call TRBD2 (7 bases). This CDR3 comprises 15 residues. V lost 6 bases, J lost 7 bases, and 21 bases lay in between. The V gene's germline CDR1 is MNHEY and CDR2 SVGAGI.

The chain uses TRBV5-5 and TRBJ2-5, with D perhaps matching TRBD1 (6 bases). V lost 4 bases and J lost 7, with 20 bases in between. The CDR3 runs to 15 residues. Germline V gene sequence: CDR1 SGHKS, CDR2 YYEKEE (reference sequence). CDR3 sequence (DNA): TGTGCCAGCAGCAGTAGCCCGGGACATGAGGGGACCCAGTACTTC. Translation: CASSSSPGHEGTQYF.

In its sample, this clonotype was seen once. This chain joins TRBV29-1 and TRBJ1-3; D not resolved. This CDR3 has 13 residues. The germline V and J ends were trimmed by 0 bases and 3 bases, with 6 bases remaining between them. Germline CDR1 SQVTM, CDR2 ANQGSEA. The DNA of the CDR3 is TGCAGCGTTGAAGAGGGCTTTGGAAACACCATATATTTT. Its protein is CSVEEGFGNTIYF.

About this clonotype itself: The junction does not match germline at one end; this may be a read error. The chain joins TRBV11-2 to TRBJ2-1; D may match TRBD1 or TRBD2 (5 bases each). The CDR3 extends over 19 amino acids. In germline, CDR1 is SGHAT, CDR2 FQNNGV. CDR3 in amino acids: CGSSLGTGSTSRSYDEQFF. CDR3 sequence (DNA): TGTGGCAGCAGCTTAGGGACGGGGTCTACCTCAAGGTCCTACGATGAGCAGTTCTTC.

As for this clonotype: The junction shows a germline mismatch at one end, possibly a read error. V usage is TRBV4-2 and J usage is TRBJ2-7, with D maybe TRBD2 (5 bases). Germline CDR1 reads LGHNA; CDR2 reads YNFKEQ. The CDR3 is 16 residues long. The CDR3 DNA reads TGTGCCGGCAGCCAAGAGTTCCGCGCTAGCTCCTACGAGGAGTACTTC. Encoded protein: CAGSQEFRASSYEEYF.